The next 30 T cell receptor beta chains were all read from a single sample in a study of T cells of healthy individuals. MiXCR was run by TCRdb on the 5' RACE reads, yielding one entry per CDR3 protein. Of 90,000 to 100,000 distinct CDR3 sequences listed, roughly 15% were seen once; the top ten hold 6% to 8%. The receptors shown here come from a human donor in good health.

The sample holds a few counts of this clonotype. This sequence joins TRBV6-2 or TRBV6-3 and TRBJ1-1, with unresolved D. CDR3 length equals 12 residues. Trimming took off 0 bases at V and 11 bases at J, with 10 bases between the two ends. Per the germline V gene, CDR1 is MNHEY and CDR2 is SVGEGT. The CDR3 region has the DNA TGTGCCAGCAGTTACTCTGGACGGCTTGCTTTCTTT. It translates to CASSYSGRLAFF.

The CDR3, as DNA: TGTGCCAGCAGTGGGATCATGGGGGGCATTCAGTACTTC. It encodes CASSGIMGGIQYF. The V and J genes are TRBV12-3 or TRBV12-4 and TRBJ2-4, with a possible D match to TRBD2 (6 bases). The V and J ends lost 5 bases and 9 bases respectively, with 14 bases between them. The CDR3 covers 13 residues.

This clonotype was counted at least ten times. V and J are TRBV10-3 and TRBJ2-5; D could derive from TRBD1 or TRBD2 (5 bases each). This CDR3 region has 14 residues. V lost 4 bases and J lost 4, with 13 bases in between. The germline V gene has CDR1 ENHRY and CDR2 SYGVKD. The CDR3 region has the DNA TGTGCCATCAGTGGCCCCGGGACGGGAGAGACCCAGTACTTC. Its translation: CAISGPGTGETQYF.

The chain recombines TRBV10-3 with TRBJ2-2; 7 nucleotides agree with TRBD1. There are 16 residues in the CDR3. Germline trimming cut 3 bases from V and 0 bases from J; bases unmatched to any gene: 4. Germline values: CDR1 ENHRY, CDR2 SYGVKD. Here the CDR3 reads CAISDPGQTNTGELFF. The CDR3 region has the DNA TGTGCCATCAGTGACCCGGGACAGACGAACACCGGGGAGCTGTTTTTT.

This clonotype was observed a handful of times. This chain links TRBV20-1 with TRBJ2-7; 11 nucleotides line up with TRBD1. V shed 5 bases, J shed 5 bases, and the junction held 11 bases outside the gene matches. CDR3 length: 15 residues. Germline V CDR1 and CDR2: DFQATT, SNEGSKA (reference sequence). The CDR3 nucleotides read TGCAGTGCTCGAAACACCGGGACAGGGGGACACGAGCAGTACTTC. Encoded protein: CSARNTGTGGHEQYF.

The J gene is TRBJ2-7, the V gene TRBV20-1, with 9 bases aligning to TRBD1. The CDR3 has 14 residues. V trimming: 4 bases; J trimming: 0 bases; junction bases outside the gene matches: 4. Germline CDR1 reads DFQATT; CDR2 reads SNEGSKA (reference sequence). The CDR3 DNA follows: TGCAGTGCTAAAGGGACAGGGAGCTCCTACGAGCAGTACTTC. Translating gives CSAKGTGSSYEQYF.

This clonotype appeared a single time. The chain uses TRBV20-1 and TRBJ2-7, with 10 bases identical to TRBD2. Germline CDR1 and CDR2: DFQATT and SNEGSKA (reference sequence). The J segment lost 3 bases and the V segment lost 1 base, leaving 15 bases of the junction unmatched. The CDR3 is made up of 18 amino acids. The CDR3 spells CSARVGLAGEGNRYEQYF. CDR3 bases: TGCAGTGCTAGAGTTGGGCTAGCGGGAGAAGGAAATCGCTACGAGCAGTACTTC.

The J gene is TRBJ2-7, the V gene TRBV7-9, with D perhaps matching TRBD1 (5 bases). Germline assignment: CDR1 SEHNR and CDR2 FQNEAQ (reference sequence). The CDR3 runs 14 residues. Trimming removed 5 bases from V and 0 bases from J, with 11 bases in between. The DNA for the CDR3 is TGTGCCAGCAGCCCGGACACGAGCTCCTACGAGCAGTACTTC. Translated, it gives CASSPDTSSYEQYF.

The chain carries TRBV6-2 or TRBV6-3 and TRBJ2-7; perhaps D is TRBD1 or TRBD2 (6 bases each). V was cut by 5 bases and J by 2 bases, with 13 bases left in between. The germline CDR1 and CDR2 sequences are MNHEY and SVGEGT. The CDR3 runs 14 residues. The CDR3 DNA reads TGTGCCAGCAGTCACGAGGGGGGTCCCTACGAGCAGTACTTC. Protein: CASSHEGGPYEQYF.

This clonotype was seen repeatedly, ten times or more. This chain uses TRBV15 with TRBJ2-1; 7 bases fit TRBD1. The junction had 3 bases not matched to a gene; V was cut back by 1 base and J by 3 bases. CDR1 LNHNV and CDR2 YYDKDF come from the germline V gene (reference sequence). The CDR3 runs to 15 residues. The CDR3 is CATSRGDRNYNEQFF. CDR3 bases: TGTGCCACCAGCAGAGGGGACAGAAACTACAATGAGCAGTTCTTC.

CDR3 residues: CASSSTGTNEKLFF. The CDR3 nucleotides read TGTGCCAGCAGCTCGACAGGGACTAATGAAAAACTGTTTTTT. This sequence joins TRBV6-5 and TRBJ1-4; 7 nucleotides agree with TRBD1. Trimming took 6 bases from V and 2 from J; bases not matched to a gene: 3. The CDR3 has 14 residues. The germline V gene encodes CDR1 MNHEY and CDR2 SVGAGI.

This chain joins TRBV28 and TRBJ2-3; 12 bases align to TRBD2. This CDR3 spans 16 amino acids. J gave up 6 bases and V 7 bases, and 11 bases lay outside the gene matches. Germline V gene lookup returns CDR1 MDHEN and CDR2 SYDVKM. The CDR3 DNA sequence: TGTGCCAGCACCCTATATTGGACTAGCGGGACTGATACGCAGTATTTT. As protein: CASTLYWTSGTDTQYF.

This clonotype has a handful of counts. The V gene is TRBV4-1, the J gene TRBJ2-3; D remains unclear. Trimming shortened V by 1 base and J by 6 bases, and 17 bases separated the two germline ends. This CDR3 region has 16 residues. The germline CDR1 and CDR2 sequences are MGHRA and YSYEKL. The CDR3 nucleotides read TGCGCCAGCAGCCAAGCAGTCTTTCTAGTATCTGATACGCAGTATTTT. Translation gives CASSQAVFLVSDTQYF.

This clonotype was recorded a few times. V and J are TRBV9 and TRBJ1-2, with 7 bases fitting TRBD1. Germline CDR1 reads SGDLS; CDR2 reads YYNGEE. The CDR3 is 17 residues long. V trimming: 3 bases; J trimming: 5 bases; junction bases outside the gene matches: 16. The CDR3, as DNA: TGTGCCAGCAGCGGCCTGACAACAGGGGCCGCCGGTTATGGCTACACCTTC. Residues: CASSGLTTGAAGYGYTF.

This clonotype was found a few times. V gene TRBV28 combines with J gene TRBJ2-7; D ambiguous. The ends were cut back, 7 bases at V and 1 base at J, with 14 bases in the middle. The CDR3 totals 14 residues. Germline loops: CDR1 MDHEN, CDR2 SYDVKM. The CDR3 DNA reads TGTGCCAGCATGGTGAGAGACTTGTCCTACGAGCAGTACTTC. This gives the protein CASMVRDLSYEQYF.

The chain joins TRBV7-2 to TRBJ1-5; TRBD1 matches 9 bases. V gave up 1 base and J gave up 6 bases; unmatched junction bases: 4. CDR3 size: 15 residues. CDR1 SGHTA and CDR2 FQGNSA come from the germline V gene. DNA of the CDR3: TGTGCCAGCAGCTTAGATGGGACAGGGATTCAGCCCCAGCATTTT. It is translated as CASSLDGTGIQPQHF.

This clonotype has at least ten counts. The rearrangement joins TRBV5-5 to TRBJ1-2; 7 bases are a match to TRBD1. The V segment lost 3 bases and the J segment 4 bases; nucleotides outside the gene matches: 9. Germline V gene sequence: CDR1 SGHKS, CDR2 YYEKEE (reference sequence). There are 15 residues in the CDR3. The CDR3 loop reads CASSSRRGQSYGYTF. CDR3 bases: TGTGCCAGCAGCTCCAGGAGGGGGCAGAGCTATGGCTACACCTTC.

The chain's CDR3 is CASSHPKRGGSYNEQFF. In DNA, the CDR3 is TGTGCCAGCAGCCATCCCAAGCGGGGGGGCTCCTACAATGAGCAGTTCTTC. The chain is built from TRBV4-2 and TRBJ2-1; 10 bases are shared with TRBD2. After removal of 3 bases from V and 0 bases from J, the junction contained 5 bases not matched to a gene. This CDR3 is built from 17 residues. Germline lookup yields CDR1 LGHNA and CDR2 YNFKEQ.

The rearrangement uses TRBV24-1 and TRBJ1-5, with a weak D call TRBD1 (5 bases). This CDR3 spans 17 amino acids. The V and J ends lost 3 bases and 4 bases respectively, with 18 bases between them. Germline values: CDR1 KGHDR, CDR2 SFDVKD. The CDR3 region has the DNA TGTGCCACCAGTGATAGAAAGCCGGGGCAGTTTAATCAGCCCCAGCATTTT. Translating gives CATSDRKPGQFNQPQHF.

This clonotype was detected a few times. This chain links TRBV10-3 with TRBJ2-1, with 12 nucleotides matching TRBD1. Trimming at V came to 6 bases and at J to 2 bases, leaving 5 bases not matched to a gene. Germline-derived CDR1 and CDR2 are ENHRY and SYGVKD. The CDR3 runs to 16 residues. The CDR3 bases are TGTGCCATCAGGGAGGGACAGGGGGCCACCTACAATGAGCAGTTCTTC. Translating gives CAIREGQGATYNEQFF.

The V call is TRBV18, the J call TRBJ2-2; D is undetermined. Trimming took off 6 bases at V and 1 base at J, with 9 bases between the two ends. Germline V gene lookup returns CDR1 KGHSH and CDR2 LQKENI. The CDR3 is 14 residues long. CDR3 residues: CASSLAGNTGELFF. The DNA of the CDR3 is TGTGCCAGCTCCTTGGCAGGGAACACCGGGGAGCTGTTTTTT.

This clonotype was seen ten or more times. CDR3 sequence (DNA): TGCGCCAGCAGCAGGGGACAGGGGGAGGCAGATACGCAGTATTTT. Translation: CASSRGQGEADTQYF. The V call is TRBV4-1, the J call TRBJ2-3; 11 nucleotides align to TRBD1. J gave up 4 bases and V 5 bases, and 5 bases lay outside the gene matches. CDR1 is MGHRA and CDR2 is YSYEKL in the germline V gene. This CDR3 spans 15 amino acids.

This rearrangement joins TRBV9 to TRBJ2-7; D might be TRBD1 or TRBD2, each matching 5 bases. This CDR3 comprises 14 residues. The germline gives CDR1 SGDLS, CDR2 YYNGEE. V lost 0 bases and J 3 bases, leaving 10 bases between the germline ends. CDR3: CASSVGGVNYEQYF. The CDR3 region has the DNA TGTGCCAGCAGCGTAGGAGGGGTAAACTACGAGCAGTACTTC.

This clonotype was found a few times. This CDR3 is CASSLVREGSETQYF. CDR3 sequence (DNA): TGCGCCAGCAGCTTGGTGCGGGAGGGATCGGAGACCCAGTACTTC. The chain links TRBV5-1 to TRBJ2-5; 9 nucleotides line up with TRBD2. The CDR3 sequence is 15 residues long. V shed 0 bases and J 5 bases; nucleotides not matched to a gene: 5. The germline gives CDR1 SGHRS, CDR2 YFSETQ.

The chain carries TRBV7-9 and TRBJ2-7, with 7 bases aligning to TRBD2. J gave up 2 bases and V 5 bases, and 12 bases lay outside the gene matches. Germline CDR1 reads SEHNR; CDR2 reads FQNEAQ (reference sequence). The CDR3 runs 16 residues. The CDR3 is CASSHGGTRPTYEQYF. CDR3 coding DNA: TGTGCCAGCAGCCACGGGGGGACTCGACCCACCTACGAGCAGTACTTC.

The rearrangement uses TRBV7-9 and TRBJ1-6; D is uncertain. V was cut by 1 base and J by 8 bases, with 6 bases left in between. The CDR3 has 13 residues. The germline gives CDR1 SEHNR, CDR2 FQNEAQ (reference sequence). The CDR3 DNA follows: TGTGCCAGCAGCTTAGTTGAGGATTCACCCCTCCACTTT. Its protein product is CASSLVEDSPLHF.

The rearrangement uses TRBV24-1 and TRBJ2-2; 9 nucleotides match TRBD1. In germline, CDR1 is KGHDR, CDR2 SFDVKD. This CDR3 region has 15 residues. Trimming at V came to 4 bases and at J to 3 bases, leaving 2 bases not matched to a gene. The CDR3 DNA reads TGTGCCACCAGTGAAGGGGACAGGGACACCGGGGAGCTGTTTTTT. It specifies CATSEGDRDTGELFF.

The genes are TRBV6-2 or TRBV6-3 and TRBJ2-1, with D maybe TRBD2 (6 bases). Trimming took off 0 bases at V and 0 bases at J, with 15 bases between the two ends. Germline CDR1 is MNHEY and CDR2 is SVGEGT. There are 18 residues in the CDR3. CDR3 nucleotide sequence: TGTGCCAGCAGTTACTCGAAAGTTGGAGGGCGCTCCTACAATGAGCAGTTCTTC. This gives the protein CASSYSKVGGRSYNEQFF.

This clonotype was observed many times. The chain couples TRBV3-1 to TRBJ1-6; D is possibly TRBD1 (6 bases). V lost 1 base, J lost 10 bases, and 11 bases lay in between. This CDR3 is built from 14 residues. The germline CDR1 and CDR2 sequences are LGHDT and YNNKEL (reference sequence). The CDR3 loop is CASSQGGGDSPLHF. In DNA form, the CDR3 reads TGTGCCAGCAGCCAAGGAGGGGGTGACTCACCCCTCCACTTT.

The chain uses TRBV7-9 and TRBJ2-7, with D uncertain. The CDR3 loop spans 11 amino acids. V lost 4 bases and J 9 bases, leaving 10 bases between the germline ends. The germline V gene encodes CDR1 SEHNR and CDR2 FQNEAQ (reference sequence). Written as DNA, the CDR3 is TGTGCCAGCAGCTCCGGCGCCGGGCAGTACTTC. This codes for CASSSGAGQYF. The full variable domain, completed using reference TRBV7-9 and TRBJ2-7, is DTGVSQNPRHKITKRGQNVTFRCDPISEHNRLYWYRQTLGQGPEFLTYFQNEAQLEKSRLLSDRFSAERPKGSFSTLEIQRTEQGDSAMYLCASSSGAGQYFGPGTRLTVT.